Presented here are 4 T cell receptor beta chains from one specimen sequenced in a study of cytomegalovirus exposure and HLA in healthy donors. PCR primers comprised 60 Vbeta and 13 Jbeta primers. Only in-frame clones appear in the TCRdb table, and some are missing; sequencing was by immunoSEQ multiplex PCR. Among 150,000 or so clones, roughly four fifths were seen once, and the ten largest hold 1.5% to 2%. The material sequenced was PBMCs. The receptors originated from a woman between 40 and 50 years old in good health and CMV-seronegative.

The chain has TRBV9 and TRBJ1-3, with TRBD1 matching 11 bases. This CDR3 is built from 17 residues. The V gene's germline CDR1 is SGDLS and CDR2 YYNGEE. V lost 1 base, J lost 0 bases, and 3 bases stayed unmatched. The CDR3 protein is CASSVSGTGGSGNTIYF. The DNA for the CDR3 is TGTGCCAGCAGCGTAAGCGGGACAGGGGGCTCTGGAAACACCATATATTTT. The variable domain in full, with the rest retrieved from reference TRBV9 and TRBJ1-3, is DSGVTQTPKHLITATGQRVTLRCSPRSGDLSVYWYQQSLDQGLQFLIQYYNGEERAKGNILERFSAQQFPDLHSELNLSSLELGDSALYFCASSVSGTGGSGNTIYFGEGSWLTVV.

This chain links TRBV28 with TRBJ2-1, with unresolved D. Germline CDR1 and CDR2: MDHEN and SYDVKM. Trimming pared 8 bases from V and 4 bases from J, leaving 12 bases between. This CDR3 has 13 amino acids. The chain's CDR3 is CASSRVIYNEQFF. DNA for the CDR3: TGTGCCAGCTCACGGGTTATTTACAATGAGCAGTTCTTC.

This chain connects TRBV5-1 to TRBJ2-1, with D unclear. CDR3 length: 14 residues. V was trimmed by 1 base and J by 7 bases, leaving 12 bases between them. The V gene's germline CDR1 is SGHRS and CDR2 YFSETQ. The CDR3 is CASSLSAQRNEQFF. The CDR3 DNA follows: TGCGCCAGCAGCTTGTCGGCGCAGAGGAATGAGCAGTTCTTC.

The CDR3 bases are TGTGCCTGGAGTGTACCGTGGGGCCGGCAGCCCCAGCATTTT. The encoded protein is CAWSVPWGRQPQHF. The genes are TRBV30 and TRBJ1-5, with a possible D match to TRBD1 (5 bases). This CDR3 is built from 14 residues. Per germline, CDR1 GTSNPN and CDR2 SVGIG (reference sequence). V was clipped by 0 bases and J by 7 bases, with 13 bases between them.